This T cell receptor beta chain was captured in a study of CD8 T cells in Susac syndrome. Random hexamers were used to reverse transcribe an amount of about 0.45 to 1 ug RNA. Amplification of TCR beta CDR3 spanned 54 Vbeta and 13 Jbeta via immunoSEQ multiplex PCR. MiXCR, applied by TCRdb to the immunoSEQ multiplex PCR reads, yields one record per CDR3 protein. In the table there are fewer than 150,000 distinct CDR3 sequences, about 90% of which are singletons. Germline CDR1 GTSNPN, CDR2 SVGIG (reference sequence). The CDR3 is 13 residues long. Trimming shortened V by 5 bases and J by 8 bases, and 16 bases separated the two germline ends. The authors sequenced TCR beta from blood CD8+ and CD4+ T cells. Included as multiple sclerosis controls were treatment-naive patients who had stable or active relapsing-remitting disease. TEMRA cells were FACS-enriched, while CD8+ and CD4+ T cells were negatively isolated.

V is TRBV30 and J is TRBJ2-1; possible D gene TRBD1, 6 bases. This TCR was sampled from a human donor with multiple sclerosis. The sequenced sample consisted of CD8+ T cells from PBMCs. The CDR3 DNA reads TGTGCCTGGGCTCCCGGGACAATCGATGAGCAGTTCTTC. Protein: CAWAPGTIDEQFF.